The TCR beta chain under discussion was sequenced for a study of tumor and adjacent non-tumor tissue in lung cancer. Study information: Patients were aged about 30 to 80, nine to eleven men and about 5 women, stage I to III.

TCRbeta libraries were built with three rounds of nested PCR, modified from ARM-PCR. TCRdb independently ran MiXCR on the multiplex PCR reads; one entry per CDR3 protein. The top ten clones hold roughly 19% of a sample with approximately 100,000 distinct CDR3 sequences, over 55% of them seen once. This clonotype came up many times. This sample's RNA came from whole unsorted tissue. This non-tumor lung sample came from over 3 cm beyond the tumor edge. Newly diagnosed lung cancer patients had thoracic surgery in China, August–late 2014, without prior chemotherapy. Source material: distant non-tumor lung tissue. This TCR came from a man aged 25 to 45 with non-small cell lung cancer.

The CDR3 nucleotides read TGCAGCGCCCGAGGGACTAGCGGGGCAGATACGCAGTATTTT. This codes for CSARGTSGADTQYF. The chain joins TRBV29-1 to TRBJ2-3; TRBD2 agrees at 13 bases. The CDR3 sequence is 14 residues long. The V and J ends lost 7 bases and 4 bases, in that order; junction bases with no gene match: 5. Germline assignment: CDR1 SQVTM and CDR2 ANQGSEA.